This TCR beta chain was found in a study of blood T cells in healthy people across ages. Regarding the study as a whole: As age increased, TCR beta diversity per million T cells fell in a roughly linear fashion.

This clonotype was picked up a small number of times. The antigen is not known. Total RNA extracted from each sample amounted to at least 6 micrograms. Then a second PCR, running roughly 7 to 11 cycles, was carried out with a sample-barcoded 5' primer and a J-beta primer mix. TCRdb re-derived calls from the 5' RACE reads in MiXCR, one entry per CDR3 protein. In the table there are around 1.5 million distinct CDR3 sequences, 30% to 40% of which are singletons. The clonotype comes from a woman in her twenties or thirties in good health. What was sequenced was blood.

The CDR3 sequence: CSARDGETGPGYTF. In DNA form, the CDR3 reads TGCAGTGCTAGAGATGGGGAGACAGGTCCTGGCTACACCTTC. This chain uses TRBV20-1 with TRBJ1-2; TRBD1 might be the D (6 bases). V lost 0 bases and J 7 bases, leaving 15 bases between the germline ends. The CDR3 runs to 14 residues. Germline CDR1 reads DFQATT; CDR2 reads SNEGSKA (reference sequence).